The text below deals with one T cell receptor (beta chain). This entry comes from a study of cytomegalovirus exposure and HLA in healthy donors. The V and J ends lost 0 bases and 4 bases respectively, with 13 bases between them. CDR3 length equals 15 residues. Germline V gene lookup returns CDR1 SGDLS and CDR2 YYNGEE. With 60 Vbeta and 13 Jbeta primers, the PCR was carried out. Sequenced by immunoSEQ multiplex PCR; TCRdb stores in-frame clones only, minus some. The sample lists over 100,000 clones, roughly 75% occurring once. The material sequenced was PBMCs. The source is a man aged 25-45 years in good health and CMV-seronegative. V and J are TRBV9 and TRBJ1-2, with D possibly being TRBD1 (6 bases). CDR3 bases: TGTGCCAGCAGCGTAGCGGGAGGACAGCTCTATGGCTACACCTTC. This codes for CASSVAGGQLYGYTF.